This paragraph covers one TCR beta chain sequence. Its antigen is undetermined. The data were taken from a study of healthy donors' naive CD4 and CD8 T cells. Whole-study context: Donors spanned ages 20-25, 40-50 and 60-70 years, half female. General study points: Negatively charged CDR3s marked CD8+ lineage; positively charged CDR3s marked CD4+ lineage. Homeostatic proliferation of naive T cells was not examined as a bias source.

Starting from roughly 0.45 ug of total RNA, TCR libraries were made with linear amplification. As handled by the study authors: Under 100,000 TCR alpha transcripts were sequenced from five or six healthy donors. TCRdb fed the reads into MiXCR, producing one record per CDR3 protein. The V and J calls were determined by TCRdb, not by the authors. The sample carries 150,000 to 200,000 distinct CDR3 sequences, about four fifths recorded once. The V gene's germline CDR1 is SGHTA and CDR2 FQGNSA. Trimming took 6 bases from V and 1 from J, leaving 6 bases between them. The CDR3 totals 12 residues. This rearrangement joins TRBV7-2 to TRBJ1-1; no firm D call. Sequencing input: naive CD4+ and CD8+ T cells sorted from blood, pooled from several donors. The receptor was isolated from a pool of human donors in good health; the sample pools cells from several healthy donors. The CDR3 here is CASSFTNTEAFF. The CDR3 nucleotides are TGTGCCAGCAGTTTCACGAACACTGAAGCTTTCTTT.